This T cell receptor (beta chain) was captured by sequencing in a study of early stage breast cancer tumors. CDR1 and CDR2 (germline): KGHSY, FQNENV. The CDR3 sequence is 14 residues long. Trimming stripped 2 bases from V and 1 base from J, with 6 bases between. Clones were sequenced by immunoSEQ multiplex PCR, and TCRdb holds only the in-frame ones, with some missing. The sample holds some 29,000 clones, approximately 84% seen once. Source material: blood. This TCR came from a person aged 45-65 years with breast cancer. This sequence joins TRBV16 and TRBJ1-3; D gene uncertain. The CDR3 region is CASSQDGSGNTIYF. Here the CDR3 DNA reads TGTGCCAGCAGCCAAGACGGTTCTGGAAACACCATATATTTT.